This TCR beta chain was observed in a study of shared clonotypes between healthy human individuals. Repertoires were generated with immunoSEQ multiplex PCR, while TCRdb's copy carries only in-frame clones and drops some. The sample lists approximately 2.5 million clones, 93% occurring once. The germline gives CDR1 SGHTS, CDR2 YDEGEE. The CDR3 runs 15 residues. V shed 4 bases, J shed 2 bases, and the junction held 8 bases outside the gene matches. The V call is TRBV5-8, the J call TRBJ2-7, with TRBD1 matching 8 bases. This sequence was found in a man in his late teens or twenties in good health. Some clones in this sample may be carry-over from other donors' samples. What was sequenced was naive CD4+ T cells from PBMCs. Described subset: CD45RA+ positively selected. CDR3 DNA sequence: TGTGCCAGCAGCGCAAGACAGGGGCAGACCTACGAGCAGTACTTC. As protein: CASSARQGQTYEQYF.